These 13 T cell receptor beta chains share one sample of origin, sequenced in a study of T cell responses to AZD1222 COVID-19 vaccine. The data were produced by immunoSEQ multiplex PCR, yet TCRdb's version contains in-frame clones alone and is incomplete. There are about 96,000 clones in the sample; roughly 90% occur only once, and 20% to 30% lies in the top ten. The sample consisted of peripheral blood, taken on day 0 of AZD1222 vaccination. All receptors come from an adult in good health.

CDR3 protein: CASSRGDTIYF. The CDR3 DNA follows: TGTGCCAGCAGCCGAGGAGACACCATATATTTT. The V and J genes are TRBV9 and TRBJ1-3; D not certain. Germline CDR1 is SGDLS and CDR2 is YYNGEE. The CDR3 has 11 residues. Trimming cost V 4 bases and J 8 bases, with 7 bases left between them.

The sample holds one count of this clone. The chain combines TRBV19 with TRBJ1-1; D is possibly TRBD1 (6 bases). The germline V and J ends were trimmed by 7 bases and 1 base, with 10 bases remaining between them. CDR1 and CDR2 (germline): LNHDA, SQIVND (reference sequence). This CDR3 contains 13 residues. CDR3 in amino acids: CASTTTGNTEAFF. The CDR3 coding sequence is TGTGCCAGTACCACGACAGGGAACACTGAAGCTTTCTTT.

The CDR3 reads CASSLSYSSYEQYF. In DNA form, the CDR3 reads TGTGCCAGCAGTTTATCATACAGTTCCTACGAGCAGTACTTC. V gene TRBV27 combines with J gene TRBJ2-7; D is uncertain. CDR3 size: 14 residues. Germline lookup yields CDR1 MNHEY and CDR2 SMNVEV (reference sequence). Trimming pared 0 bases from V and 1 base from J, leaving 7 bases between.

V and J are TRBV5-4 and TRBJ2-4, with D uncertain. CDR1 is SGHNT and CDR2 is YYREEE in the germline V gene (reference sequence). The CDR3 loop spans 14 amino acids. Trimming removed 3 bases from V and 7 bases from J, with 14 bases in between. Written as DNA, the CDR3 is TGTGCCAGCAGCTCCGGCGGTATTGGTAACATTCAGTACTTC. It specifies CASSSGGIGNIQYF.

CDR3 in amino acids: CASSQPGGATEAFF. The CDR3 nucleotides read TGTGCCAGCAGCCAACCGGGGGGGGCCACTGAAGCTTTCTTT. The J gene is TRBJ1-1, the V gene TRBV3-1 (or the pseudogene TRBV3-2); tentative D call: TRBD1 (6 bases). CDR1 is LGHDT and CDR2 is YNNKEL in the germline V gene (reference sequence). The CDR3 consists of 14 residues. V dropped 2 bases and J dropped 4 bases, with 11 bases sitting between them.

This chain uses TRBV19 with TRBJ1-2; possibly TRBD1 for D (6 bases). Trimming took 5 bases from V and 6 from J, leaving 19 bases between them. This CDR3 comprises 15 residues. CDR1 is LNHDA and CDR2 is SQIVND in the germline V gene (reference sequence). The CDR3 DNA reads TGTGCCAGTAGTCCCCAAGGGGGGAGCGTCCATGGCTACACCTTC. It codes for CASSPQGGSVHGYTF.

The chain uses TRBV7-2 and TRBJ2-1; a weak D match, TRBD2 (7 bases). The CDR3 spans 11 residues. Germline V gene data show CDR1 as SGHTA and CDR2 as FQGNSA. The V end was cut by 5 bases, the J end by 12 bases, with 11 bases between. The CDR3 loop reads CASSPGGLQFF. CDR3 DNA: TGTGCCAGCAGCCCGGGGGGCCTGCAGTTCTTC. Complete variable domain (other parts from reference TRBV7-2 and TRBJ2-1): GAGVSQSPSNKVTEKGKDVELRCDPISGHTALYWYRQSLGQGLEFLIYFQGNSAPDKSGLPSDRFSAERTGGSVSTLTIQRTQQEDSAVYLCASSPGGLQFFGPGTRLTVL.

The chain couples TRBV20-1 to TRBJ1-1; D unclear. Germline V gene lookup returns CDR1 DFQATT and CDR2 SNEGSKA (reference sequence). The CDR3 covers 10 residues. V was shortened by 5 bases and J by 3 bases, with 4 bases between the two germline ends. The CDR3 spells CSAPYTEAFF. The DNA of the CDR3 is TGCAGTGCTCCTTACACTGAAGCTTTCTTT.

The genes are TRBV28 and TRBJ1-5, with 7 positions matching TRBD1. After removal of 5 bases from V and 0 bases from J, the junction contained 7 bases not matched to a gene. This CDR3 spans 16 amino acids. The V gene's germline CDR1 is MDHEN and CDR2 SYDVKM. The CDR3: CASSTDRDSSNQPQHF. The CDR3 nucleotides are TGTGCCAGCAGTACAGACAGGGACAGTAGCAATCAGCCCCAGCATTTT.

The CDR3 spells CSVLVGGAGYTF. DNA for the CDR3: TGCAGCGTTCTTGTAGGGGGAGCGGGCTACACCTTC. The V gene is TRBV29-1, the J gene TRBJ1-2; TRBD1 might be the D (6 bases). Per the germline V gene, CDR1 is SQVTM and CDR2 is ANQGSEA. V lost 5 bases to trimming and J lost 8 bases, with 15 bases between them. The CDR3 spans 12 residues.

This chain connects TRBV11-2 to TRBJ2-7; 7 nucleotides align to TRBD1. Germline values: CDR1 SGHAT, CDR2 FQNNGV. This CDR3 contains 15 residues. Trimming at V came to 4 bases and at J to 6 bases, leaving 12 bases not matched to a gene. The CDR3 coding sequence is TGTGCCAGCAGCTCAGGGGACAGACTGACCTCCGAGCAGTACTTC. Translating gives CASSSGDRLTSEQYF.

The chain has TRBV5-1 and TRBJ1-4; 7 bases agree with TRBD1. Germline CDR1 is SGHRS and CDR2 is YFSETQ. The CDR3 covers 15 residues. Trimming took 7 bases from V and 0 from J; bases not matched to a gene: 6. The DNA for the CDR3 is TGCGCCAGCTGTACCGGGACAGCAACTAATGAAAAACTGTTTTTT. Translation gives CASCTGTATNEKLFF.

The rearrangement links TRBV3-1 (or the pseudogene TRBV3-2) to TRBJ1-1; TRBD1 matches 8 bases. CDR3 length: 14 residues. The germline CDR1 and CDR2 sequences are LGHDT and YNNKEL (reference sequence). The V gene end was trimmed by 4 bases and the J gene end by 1 base; junction bases not matched to a gene: 2. This CDR3 is CASSLGQGNTEAFF. CDR3 nucleotides: TGTGCCAGCAGCCTCGGACAGGGGAACACTGAAGCTTTCTTT.